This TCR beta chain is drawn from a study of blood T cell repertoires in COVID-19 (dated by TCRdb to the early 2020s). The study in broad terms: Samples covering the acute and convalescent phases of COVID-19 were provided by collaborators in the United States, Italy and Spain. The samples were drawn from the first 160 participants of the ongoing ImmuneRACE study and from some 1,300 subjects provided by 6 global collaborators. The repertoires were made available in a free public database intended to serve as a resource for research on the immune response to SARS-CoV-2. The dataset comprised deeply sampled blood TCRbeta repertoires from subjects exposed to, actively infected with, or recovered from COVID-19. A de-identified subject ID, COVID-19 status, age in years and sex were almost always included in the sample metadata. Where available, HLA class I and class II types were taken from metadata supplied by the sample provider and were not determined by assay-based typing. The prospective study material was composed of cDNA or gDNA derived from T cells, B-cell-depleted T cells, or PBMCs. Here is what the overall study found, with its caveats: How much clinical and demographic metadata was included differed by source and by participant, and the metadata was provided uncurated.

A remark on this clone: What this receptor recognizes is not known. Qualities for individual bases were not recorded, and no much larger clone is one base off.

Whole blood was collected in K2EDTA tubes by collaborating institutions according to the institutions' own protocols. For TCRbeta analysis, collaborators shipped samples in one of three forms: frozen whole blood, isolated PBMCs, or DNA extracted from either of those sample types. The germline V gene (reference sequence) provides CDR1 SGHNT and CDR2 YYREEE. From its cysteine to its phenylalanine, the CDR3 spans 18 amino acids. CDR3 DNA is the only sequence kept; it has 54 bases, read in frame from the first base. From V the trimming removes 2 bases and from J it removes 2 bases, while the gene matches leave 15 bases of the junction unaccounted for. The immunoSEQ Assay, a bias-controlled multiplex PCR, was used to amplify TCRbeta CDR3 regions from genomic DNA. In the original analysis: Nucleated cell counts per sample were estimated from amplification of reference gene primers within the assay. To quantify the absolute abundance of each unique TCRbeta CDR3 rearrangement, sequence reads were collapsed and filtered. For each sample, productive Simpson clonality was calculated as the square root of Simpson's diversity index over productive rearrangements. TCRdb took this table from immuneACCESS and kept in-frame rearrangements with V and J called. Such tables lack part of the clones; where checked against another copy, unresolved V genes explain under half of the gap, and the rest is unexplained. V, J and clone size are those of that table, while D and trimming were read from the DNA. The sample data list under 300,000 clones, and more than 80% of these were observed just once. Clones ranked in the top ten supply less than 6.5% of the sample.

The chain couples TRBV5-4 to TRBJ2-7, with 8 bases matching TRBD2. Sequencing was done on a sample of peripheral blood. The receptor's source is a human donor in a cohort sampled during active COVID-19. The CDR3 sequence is CASSFRREGRFGAYEQYF. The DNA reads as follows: TGTGCCAGCAGCTTCCGTCGGGAGGGCCGTTTCGGGGCCTACGAGCAGTACTTC.